The T cell receptor (beta chain) under discussion was sequenced for a study of T cells in Graves' hyperthyroidism and ophthalmopathy. At the level of the study: Initial diagnosis, before any treatment, was when peripheral blood was collected.

Findings and caveats of the study: Blood also contained most expanded thyroid clonotypes above 0.001.

Ten or more counts support this clonotype. Its antigen is not identified. The V gene's germline CDR1 is DFQATT and CDR2 SNEGSKA (reference sequence). The CDR3 covers 12 residues. V lost 4 bases, J lost 4 bases, and 10 bases lay in between. The investigators amplified TCR beta CDR3 regions from RNA transcripts. The HTBI primer set served for first-round RT-PCR of the TCR CDR3. One entry per CDR3 protein, called by TCRdb with MiXCR from the multiplex PCR reads. The sample includes about 520,000 distinct CDR3 sequences, about 20% of them seen just once. Diagnoses used clinical symptoms, serum thyroxine and TRAb, thyroid ultrasound and orbital computed tomography. Out of roughly 10 ml of fresh peripheral blood came the PBMCs.

The rearrangement uses TRBV20-1 and TRBJ1-1; D gene uncertain. What was sequenced was blood. The receptor was derived from a man aged 18 to 29 with Graves' hyperthyroidism. In nucleotides, the CDR3 is TGCAGTGCTACAAGGAGTGGCACTGAAGCTTTCTTT. Its protein product is CSATRSGTEAFF.